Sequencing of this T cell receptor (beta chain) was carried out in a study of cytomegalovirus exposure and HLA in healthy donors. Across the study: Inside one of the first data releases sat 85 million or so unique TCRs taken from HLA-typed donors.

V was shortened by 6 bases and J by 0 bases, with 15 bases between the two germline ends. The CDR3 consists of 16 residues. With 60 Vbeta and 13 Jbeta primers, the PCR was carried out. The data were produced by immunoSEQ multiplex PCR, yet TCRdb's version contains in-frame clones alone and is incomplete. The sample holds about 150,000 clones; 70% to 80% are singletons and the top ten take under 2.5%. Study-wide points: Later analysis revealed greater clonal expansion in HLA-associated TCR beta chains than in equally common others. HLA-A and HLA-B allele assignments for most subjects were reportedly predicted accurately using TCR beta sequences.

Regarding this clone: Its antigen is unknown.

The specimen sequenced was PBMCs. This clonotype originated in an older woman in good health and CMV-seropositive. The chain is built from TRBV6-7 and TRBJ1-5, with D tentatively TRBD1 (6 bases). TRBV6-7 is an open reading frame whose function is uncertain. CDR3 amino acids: CASSHDRSYSNQPQHF. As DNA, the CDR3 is TGTGCCAGCAGCCATGACAGGTCTTATAGCAATCAGCCCCAGCATTTT.